This T cell receptor beta chain was sequenced in a study of blood T cell repertoires in COVID-19. As for the study in general: The United States, Italy and Spain were the sources of the acute and convalescent COVID-19 samples. Sources were T cells, B-cell-depleted T cells, or PBMCs; the material itself was cDNA or gDNA.

Some clones are missing from TCRdb's copy, which holds only in-frame ones; the method was immunoSEQ multiplex PCR. The table records 250,000 or so clones, about 88% of them present only once. Researchers sorted participants into cohorts using their self-reported clinical history. This CDR3 comprises 9 residues. The V gene lost 10 bases and the J gene lost 6 bases, with 4 bases spanning the gap. Germline CDR1 reads MNHEY; CDR2 reads SMNVEV (reference sequence). The chain uses TRBV27 and TRBJ1-5; D call uncertain. The sequence came from a woman aged 45-65 years who had been exposed to COVID-19. Sample: PBMCs or T cells enriched from blood (not recorded which). The CDR3 nucleotides are TGTGCCACCCTTCAGCCCCAGCATTTT. Amino acids: CATLQPQHF.